The entry that follows covers one T cell receptor (beta chain) sequence. Its target is not known. This record belongs to a study of cytomegalovirus exposure and HLA in healthy donors. PCR amplification relied on 60 Vbeta primers (plus 13 Jbeta primers). Sequencing was performed with immunoSEQ multiplex PCR; in TCRdb, only in-frame clones are kept and a portion is missing. The table records about 150,000 clones, approximately 68% of them present only once. Study outcomes and limitations: Reportedly, cytomegalovirus status was diagnosed with high sensitivity and specificity. The productive fraction for most TCR beta V segments was about 90% or about 30% in an earlier analysis.

CDR3 length: 13 residues. The germline V gene encodes CDR1 MNHEY and CDR2 SMNVEV (reference sequence). The trim removed 9 bases at V and 5 bases at J, leaving 8 bases unmatched. The chain couples TRBV27 to TRBJ1-2, with TRBD1 matching over 8 bases. The TCR originated in a man aged 35 to 55 in good health and CMV-seronegative. Material: PBMCs. Here the CDR3 reads CASRQGPAYGYTF. The CDR3 bases are TGTGCCAGTAGACAGGGGCCGGCATATGGCTACACCTTC.